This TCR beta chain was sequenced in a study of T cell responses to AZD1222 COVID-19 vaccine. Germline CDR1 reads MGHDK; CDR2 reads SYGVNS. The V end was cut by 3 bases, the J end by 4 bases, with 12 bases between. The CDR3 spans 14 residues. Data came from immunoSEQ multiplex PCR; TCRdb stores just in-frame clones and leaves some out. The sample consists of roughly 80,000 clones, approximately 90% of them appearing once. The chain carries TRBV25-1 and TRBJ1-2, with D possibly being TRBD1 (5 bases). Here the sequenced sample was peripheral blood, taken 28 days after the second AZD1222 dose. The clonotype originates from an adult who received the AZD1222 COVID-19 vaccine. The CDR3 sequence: CASSDLGTGYGYTF. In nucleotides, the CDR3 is TGTGCCAGCAGTGACCTAGGGACGGGCTATGGCTACACCTTC.